This T cell receptor (beta chain) was identified in a study of cytomegalovirus exposure and HLA in healthy donors. Overall study context: Across almost 400 genotyped donors, 81% landed in the Caucasian-associated ancestry cluster. The study, taken as a whole, reports: CMV serostatus was the only recorded immune exposure for donors.

Likely unrecorded immune exposures existed in these nominally healthy donors. This clone was seen more than once but under ten times. Its antigen remains unknown. 60 Vbeta and 13 Jbeta primers were used in PCR. Produced via immunoSEQ multiplex PCR; TCRdb's table is partial and in-frame only. The data show more than 70,000 clones, about 67% seen once. CDR3 length: 16 residues. Germline-derived CDR1 and CDR2 are MGHRA and YSYEKL. The V segment lost 0 bases and the J segment 7 bases; nucleotides outside the gene matches: 8. The TCR was taken from a man in his forties in good health and CMV-seropositive. Sequenced material: PBMCs. The V and J genes are TRBV4-1 and TRBJ1-5, with 8 positions matching TRBD1. The CDR3 sequence is CASSQDADRGGQPQHF. The CDR3, as DNA: TGCGCCAGCAGCCAAGACGCAGACAGGGGAGGCCAGCCCCAGCATTTT.